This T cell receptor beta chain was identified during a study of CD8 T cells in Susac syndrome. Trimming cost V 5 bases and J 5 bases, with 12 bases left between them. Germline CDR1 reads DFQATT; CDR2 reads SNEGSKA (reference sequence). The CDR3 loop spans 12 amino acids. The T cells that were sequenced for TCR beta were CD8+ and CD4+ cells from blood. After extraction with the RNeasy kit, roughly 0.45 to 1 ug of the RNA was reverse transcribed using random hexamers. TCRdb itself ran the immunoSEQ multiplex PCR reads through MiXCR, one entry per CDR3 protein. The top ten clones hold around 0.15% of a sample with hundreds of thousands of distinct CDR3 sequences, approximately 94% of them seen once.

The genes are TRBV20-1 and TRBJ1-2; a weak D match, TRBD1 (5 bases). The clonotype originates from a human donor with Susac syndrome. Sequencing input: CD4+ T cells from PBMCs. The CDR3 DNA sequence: TGCAGTGCTTTCAGGGTAGGGTATGGCTACACCTTC. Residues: CSAFRVGYGYTF.